This T cell receptor beta chain was documented in a study of cytomegalovirus exposure and HLA in healthy donors. Study summary: Most genotyped donors, 81% of more than 300, had Caucasian-associated genetic ancestry.

The PCR used 60 Vbeta and 13 Jbeta primers. The method was immunoSEQ multiplex PCR; TCRdb's version includes in-frame clones alone and lacks a portion of them. The sample lists tens of thousands of clones, 78% occurring once. Trimming removed 2 bases at V and 2 bases at J, with 8 bases between. The CDR3 covers 13 residues. CDR1 and CDR2 from the germline V gene are SQVTM and ANQGSEA. Findings of the study overall: Only CMV serostatus was available as immune exposure information. In vitro assays verified that a few CMV-associated chains recognized CMV antigens specifically.

This clone turned up a few times. Antigen specificity is unknown. Material: PBMCs. The chain joins TRBV29-1 to TRBJ2-3; a weak D match, TRBD2 (5 bases). This sequence was found in a male donor in good health and CMV-seropositive. The CDR3 sequence: CSVEPGITDTQYF. The DNA for the CDR3 is TGCAGCGTTGAACCCGGGATCACAGATACGCAGTATTTT.